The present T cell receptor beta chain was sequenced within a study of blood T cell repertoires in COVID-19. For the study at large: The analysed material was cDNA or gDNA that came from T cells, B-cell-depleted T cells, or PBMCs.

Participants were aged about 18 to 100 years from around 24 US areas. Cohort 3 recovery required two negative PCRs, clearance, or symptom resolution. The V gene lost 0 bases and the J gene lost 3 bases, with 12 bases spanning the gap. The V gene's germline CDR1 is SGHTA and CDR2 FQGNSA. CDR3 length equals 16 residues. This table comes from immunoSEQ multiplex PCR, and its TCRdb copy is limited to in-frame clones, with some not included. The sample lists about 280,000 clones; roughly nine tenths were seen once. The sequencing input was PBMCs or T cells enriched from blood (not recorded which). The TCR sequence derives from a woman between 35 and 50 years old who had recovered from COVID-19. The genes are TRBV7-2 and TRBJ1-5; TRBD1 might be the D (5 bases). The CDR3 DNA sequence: TGTGCCAGCAGCTTAGCGGGGGGTGGGGTCAATCAGCCCCAGCATTTT. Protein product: CASSLAGGGVNQPQHF.